This paragraph reports one T cell receptor (beta chain). Its antigen is still unknown. Extraction of RNA preceded its reverse transcription into cDNA, which served as the sequencing template. Sequencing used immunoSEQ multiplex PCR; TCRdb keeps in-frame clones, though not all of them. The repertoire holds about 76,000 clones, with approximately 29% as singletons. The treatment is: oral pan-JAK inhibitor, 5-10 mg twice daily. This record comes from a study of CD8+ T cells in alopecia areata. Findings of the study overall: Alphabeta T cells residing in normal skin are also sequenced in scalp samples.

Losses at the gene ends were 4 bases for V and 0 bases for J; bases not matched to a gene: 3. The CDR3 length is 15 residues. From germline, CDR1 is MGHRA and CDR2 YSYEKL. This chain connects TRBV4-1 to TRBJ2-1; 7 positions agree with TRBD2. The receptor was derived from a human donor with alopecia areata. Sample: CD8+ T cells sorted from blood, taken at week 4, from a patient treated with tofacitinib. The CDR3 sequence is CASSPGGSSYNEQFF. DNA for the CDR3: TGCGCCAGCAGCCCCGGCGGGAGCTCCTACAATGAGCAGTTCTTC.